Sequencing of this TCR beta chain was carried out in a study of molecular identifiers for immune sequencing clone quantification. The germline gives CDR1 DFQATT, CDR2 SNEGSKA (reference sequence). CDR3 length: 13 residues. V trimming: 4 bases; J trimming: 0 bases; junction bases outside the gene matches: 3. This clonotype was observed at least ten times. Both previously described methods and listed TCR primers were employed to make bulk TCR libraries. Via MiXCR, TCRdb re-called the PCR reads, giving one row per CDR3 protein. In the table there are about 640,000 distinct CDR3 sequences, less than 20% of which are singletons.

This clonotype originated in a human donor in good health. Some libraries in this study had Jurkat cell RNA spiked in. This chain joins TRBV20-1 and TRBJ2-7, with 7 bases matching TRBD1. The source material was naive CD8+ T cells from blood, with Jurkat cell RNA spiked in. Subset here: FACS-sorted CD8+CD4-CCR7+CD45RA+ naive T cells. CDR3 in DNA: TGCAGTGCTAAAAGGGACAGCTCCTACGAGCAGTACTTC. Translated, it gives CSAKRDSSYEQYF.